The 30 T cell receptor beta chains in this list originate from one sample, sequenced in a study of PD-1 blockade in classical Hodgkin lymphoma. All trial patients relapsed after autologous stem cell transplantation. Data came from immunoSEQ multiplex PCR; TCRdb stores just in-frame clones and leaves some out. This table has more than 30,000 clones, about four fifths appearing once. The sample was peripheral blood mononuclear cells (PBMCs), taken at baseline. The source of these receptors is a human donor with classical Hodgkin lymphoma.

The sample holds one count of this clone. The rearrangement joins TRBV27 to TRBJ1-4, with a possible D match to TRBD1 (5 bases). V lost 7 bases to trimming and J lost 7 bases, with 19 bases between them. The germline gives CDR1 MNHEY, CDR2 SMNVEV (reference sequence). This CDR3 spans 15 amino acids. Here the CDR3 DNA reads TGTGCCAGCAACGGACACGGGCGACTTGGTGAAAAACTGTTTTTT. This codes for CASNGHGRLGEKLFF.

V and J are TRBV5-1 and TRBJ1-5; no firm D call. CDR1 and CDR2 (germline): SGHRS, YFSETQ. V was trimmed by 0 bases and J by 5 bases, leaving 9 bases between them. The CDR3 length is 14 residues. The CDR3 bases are TGCGCCAGCAGCTTGGGCAGGCCCGATCAGCCCCAGCATTTT. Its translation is CASSLGRPDQPQHF.

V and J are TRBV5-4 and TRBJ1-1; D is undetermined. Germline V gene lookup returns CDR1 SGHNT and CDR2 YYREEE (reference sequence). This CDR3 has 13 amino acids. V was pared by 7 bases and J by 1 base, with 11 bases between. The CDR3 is CASSIQPNTEAFF. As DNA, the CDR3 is TGTGCCAGCTCGATACAGCCGAACACTGAAGCTTTCTTT.

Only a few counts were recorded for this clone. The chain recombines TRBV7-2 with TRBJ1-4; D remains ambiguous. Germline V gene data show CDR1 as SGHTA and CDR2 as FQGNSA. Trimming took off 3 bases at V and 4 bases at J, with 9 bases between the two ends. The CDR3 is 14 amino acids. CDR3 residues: CASSLDGNNEKLFF. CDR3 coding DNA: TGTGCCAGCAGCTTGGACGGAAATAATGAAAAACTGTTTTTT.

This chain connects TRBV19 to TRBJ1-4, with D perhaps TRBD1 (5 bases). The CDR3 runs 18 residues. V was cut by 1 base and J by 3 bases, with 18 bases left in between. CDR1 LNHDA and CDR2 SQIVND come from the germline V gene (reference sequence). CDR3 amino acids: CASSIGGSGRTSNEKLFF. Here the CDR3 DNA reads TGTGCCAGTAGTATAGGGGGCTCCGGCAGGACATCTAATGAAAAACTGTTTTTT.

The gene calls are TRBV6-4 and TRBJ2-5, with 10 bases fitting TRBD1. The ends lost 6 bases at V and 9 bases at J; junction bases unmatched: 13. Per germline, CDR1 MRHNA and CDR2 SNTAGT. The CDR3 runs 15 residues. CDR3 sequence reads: CASSPTDRGEVAQYF. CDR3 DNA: TGTGCCAGCAGCCCAACGGACAGGGGGGAGGTGGCCCAGTACTTC.

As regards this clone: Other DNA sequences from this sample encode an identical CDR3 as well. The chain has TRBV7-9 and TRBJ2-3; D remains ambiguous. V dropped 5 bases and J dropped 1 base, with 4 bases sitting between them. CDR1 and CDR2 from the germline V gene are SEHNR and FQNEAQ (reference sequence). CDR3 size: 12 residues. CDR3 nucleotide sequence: TGTGCCAGCAGCCTGGGCACAGATACGCAGTATTTT. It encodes CASSLGTDTQYF. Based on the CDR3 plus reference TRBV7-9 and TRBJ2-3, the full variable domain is DTGVSQNPRHKITKRGQNVTFRCDPISEHNRLYWYRQTLGQGPEFLTYFQNEAQLEKSRLLSDRFSAERPKGSFSTLEIQRTEQGDSAMYLCASSLGTDTQYFGPGTRLTVL.

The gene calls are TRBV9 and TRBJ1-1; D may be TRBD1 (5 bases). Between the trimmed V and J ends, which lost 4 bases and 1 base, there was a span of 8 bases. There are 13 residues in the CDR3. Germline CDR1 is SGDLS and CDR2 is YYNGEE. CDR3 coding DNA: TGTGCCAGCAGCATCGGGGGGAACACTGAAGCTTTCTTT. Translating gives CASSIGGNTEAFF.

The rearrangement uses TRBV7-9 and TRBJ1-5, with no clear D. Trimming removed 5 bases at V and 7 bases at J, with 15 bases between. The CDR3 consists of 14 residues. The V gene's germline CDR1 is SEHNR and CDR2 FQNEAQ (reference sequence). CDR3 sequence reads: CASSRADDRQPQHF. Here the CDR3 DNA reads TGTGCCAGCAGCCGGGCGGACGACCGGCAGCCCCAGCATTTT.

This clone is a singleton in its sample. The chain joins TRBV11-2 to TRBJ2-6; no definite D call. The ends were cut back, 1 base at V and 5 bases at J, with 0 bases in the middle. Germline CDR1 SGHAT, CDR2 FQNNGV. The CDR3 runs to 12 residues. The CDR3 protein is CASSLGANVLTF. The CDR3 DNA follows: TGTGCCAGCAGCTTAGGGGCCAACGTCCTGACTTTC.

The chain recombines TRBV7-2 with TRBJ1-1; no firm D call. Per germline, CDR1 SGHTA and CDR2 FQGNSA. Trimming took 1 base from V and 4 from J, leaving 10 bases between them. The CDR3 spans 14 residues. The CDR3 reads CASSLEVGFTEAFF. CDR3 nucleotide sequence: TGTGCCAGCAGCTTAGAAGTGGGGTTCACTGAAGCTTTCTTT.

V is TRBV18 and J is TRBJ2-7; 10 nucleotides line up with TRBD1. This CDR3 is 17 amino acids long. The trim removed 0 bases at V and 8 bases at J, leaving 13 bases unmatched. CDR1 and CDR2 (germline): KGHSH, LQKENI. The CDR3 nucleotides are TGTGCCAGCTCACCACCCTTCGGACAGGGGGATTCGGTGCAGCAGTACTTC. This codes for CASSPPFGQGDSVQQYF.

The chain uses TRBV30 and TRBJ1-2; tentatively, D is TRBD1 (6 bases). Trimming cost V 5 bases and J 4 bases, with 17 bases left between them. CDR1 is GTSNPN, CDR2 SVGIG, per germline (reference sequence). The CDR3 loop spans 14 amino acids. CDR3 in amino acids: CAWGRGGRGYGYTF. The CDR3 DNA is TGTGCCTGGGGGCGCGGGGGGCGCGGCTATGGCTACACCTTC.

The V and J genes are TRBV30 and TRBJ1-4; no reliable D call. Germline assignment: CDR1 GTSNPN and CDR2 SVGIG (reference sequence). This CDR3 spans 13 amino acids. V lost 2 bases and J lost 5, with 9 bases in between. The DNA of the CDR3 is TGTGCCTGGAGTAGTATGCCGAATGAAAAACTGTTTTTT. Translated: CAWSSMPNEKLFF.

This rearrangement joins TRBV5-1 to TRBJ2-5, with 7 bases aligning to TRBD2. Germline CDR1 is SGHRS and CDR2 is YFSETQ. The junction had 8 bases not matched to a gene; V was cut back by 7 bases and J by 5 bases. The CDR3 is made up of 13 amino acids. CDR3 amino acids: CASGRADGETQYF. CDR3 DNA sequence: TGCGCCAGCGGGAGGGCCGATGGGGAGACCCAGTACTTC.

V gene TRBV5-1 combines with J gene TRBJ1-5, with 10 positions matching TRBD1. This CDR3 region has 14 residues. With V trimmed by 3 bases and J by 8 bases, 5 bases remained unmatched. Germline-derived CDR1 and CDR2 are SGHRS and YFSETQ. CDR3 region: CASSSGQGLEPQHF. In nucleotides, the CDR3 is TGCGCCAGCAGCTCGGGACAGGGGTTGGAGCCCCAGCATTTT.

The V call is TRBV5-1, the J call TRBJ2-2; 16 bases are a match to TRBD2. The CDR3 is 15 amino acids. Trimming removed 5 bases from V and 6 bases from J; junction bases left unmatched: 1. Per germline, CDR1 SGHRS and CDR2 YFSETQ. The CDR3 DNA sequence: TGCGCCAGCAGTGGGACTAGCGGGGGGGCCGGGGAGCTGTTTTTT. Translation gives CASSGTSGGAGELFF.

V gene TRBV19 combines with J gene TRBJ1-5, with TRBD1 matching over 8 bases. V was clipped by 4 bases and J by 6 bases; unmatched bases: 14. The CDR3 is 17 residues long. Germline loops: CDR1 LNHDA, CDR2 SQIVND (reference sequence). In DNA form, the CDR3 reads TGTGCCAGTAGTACCGAATCAGGGACAGGCCTCGGTCAGCCCCAGCATTTT. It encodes CASSTESGTGLGQPQHF.

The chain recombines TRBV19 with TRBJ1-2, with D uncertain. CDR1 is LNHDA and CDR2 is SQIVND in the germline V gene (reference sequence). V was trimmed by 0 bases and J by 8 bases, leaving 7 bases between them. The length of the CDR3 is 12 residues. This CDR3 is CASSIDKRGYTF. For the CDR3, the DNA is TGTGCCAGTAGTATAGATAAGCGAGGCTACACCTTC.

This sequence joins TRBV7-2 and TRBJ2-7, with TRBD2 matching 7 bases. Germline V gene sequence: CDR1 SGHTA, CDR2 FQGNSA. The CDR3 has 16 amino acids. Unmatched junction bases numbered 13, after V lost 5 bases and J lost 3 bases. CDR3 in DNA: TGTGCCAGCAGCCCAAAACCGGGACTACAACTCTACGAGCAGTACTTC. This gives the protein CASSPKPGLQLYEQYF.

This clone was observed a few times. CDR3 in amino acids: CASTLGGSNQPQHF. As DNA, the CDR3 is TGTGCCAGTACCCTAGGTGGGTCTAATCAGCCCCAGCATTTT. V usage is TRBV19 and J usage is TRBJ1-5; D gene ambiguous. There are 14 residues in the CDR3. From germline, CDR1 is LNHDA and CDR2 SQIVND (reference sequence). The V gene lost 7 bases and the J gene lost 4 bases, with 14 bases spanning the gap. The full variable domain, completed using reference TRBV19 and TRBJ1-5, is DGGITQSPKYLFRKEGQNVTLSCEQNLNHDAMYWYRQDPGQGLRLIYYSQIVNDFQKGDIAEGYSVSREKKESFPLTVTSAQKNPTAFYLCASTLGGSNQPQHFGDGTRLSIL.

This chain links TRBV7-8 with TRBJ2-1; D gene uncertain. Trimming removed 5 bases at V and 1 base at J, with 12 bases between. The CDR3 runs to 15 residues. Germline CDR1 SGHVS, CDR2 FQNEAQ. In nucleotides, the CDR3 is TGTGCCAGCAGCCCATCTCCCCAGTCCTACAATGAGCAGTTCTTC. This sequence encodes CASSPSPQSYNEQFF. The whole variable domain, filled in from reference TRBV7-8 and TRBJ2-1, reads GAGVSQSPRYKVAKRGQDVALRCDPISGHVSLFWYQQALGQGPEFLTYFQNEAQLDKSGLPSDRFFAERPEGSVSTLKIQRTQQEDSAVYLCASSPSPQSYNEQFFGPGTRLTVL.

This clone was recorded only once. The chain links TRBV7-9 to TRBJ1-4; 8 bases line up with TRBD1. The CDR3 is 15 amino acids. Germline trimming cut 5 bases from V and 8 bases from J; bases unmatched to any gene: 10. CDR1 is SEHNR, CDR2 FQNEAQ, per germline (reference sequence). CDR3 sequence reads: CASSASGGGWEKLFF. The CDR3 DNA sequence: TGTGCCAGCAGCGCCTCAGGGGGCGGGTGGGAAAAACTGTTTTTT. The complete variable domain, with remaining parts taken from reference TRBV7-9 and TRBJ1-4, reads DTGVSQNPRHKITKRGQNVTFRCDPISEHNRLYWYRQTLGQGPEFLTYFQNEAQLEKSRLLSDRFSAERPKGSFSTLEIQRTEQGDSAMYLCASSASGGGWEKLFFGSGTQLSVL.

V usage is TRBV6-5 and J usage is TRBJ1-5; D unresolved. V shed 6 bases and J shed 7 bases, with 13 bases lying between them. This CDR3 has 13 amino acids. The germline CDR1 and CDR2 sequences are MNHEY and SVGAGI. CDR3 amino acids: CASSPYFKQPQHF. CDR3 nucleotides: TGTGCCAGCAGCCCGTATTTTAAGCAGCCCCAGCATTTT.

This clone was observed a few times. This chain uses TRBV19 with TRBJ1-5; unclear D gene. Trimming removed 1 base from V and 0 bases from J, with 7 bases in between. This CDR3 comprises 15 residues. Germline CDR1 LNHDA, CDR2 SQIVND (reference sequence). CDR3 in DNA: TGTGCCAGTAGTATAGGATACAATAGCAATCAGCCCCAGCATTTT. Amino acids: CASSIGYNSNQPQHF. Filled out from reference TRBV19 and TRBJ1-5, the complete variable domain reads DGGITQSPKYLFRKEGQNVTLSCEQNLNHDAMYWYRQDPGQGLRLIYYSQIVNDFQKGDIAEGYSVSREKKESFPLTVTSAQKNPTAFYLCASSIGYNSNQPQHFGDGTRLSIL.

CDR3 sequence reads: CASSRTAKETQYF. For the CDR3, the DNA is TGTGCCAGCAGCCGGACAGCGAAAGAGACCCAGTACTTC. The chain combines TRBV2 with TRBJ2-5; D is perhaps TRBD1 (6 bases). V lost 6 bases and J lost 3, with 11 bases in between. The germline V gene has CDR1 SNHLY and CDR2 FYNNEI. CDR3 length: 13 amino acids.

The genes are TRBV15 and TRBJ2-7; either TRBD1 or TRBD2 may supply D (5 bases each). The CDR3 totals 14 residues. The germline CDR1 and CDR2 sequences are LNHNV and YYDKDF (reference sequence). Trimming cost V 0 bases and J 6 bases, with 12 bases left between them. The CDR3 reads CATSREWGRGEQYF. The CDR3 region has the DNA TGTGCCACCAGCAGAGAATGGGGGAGAGGCGAGCAGTACTTC.

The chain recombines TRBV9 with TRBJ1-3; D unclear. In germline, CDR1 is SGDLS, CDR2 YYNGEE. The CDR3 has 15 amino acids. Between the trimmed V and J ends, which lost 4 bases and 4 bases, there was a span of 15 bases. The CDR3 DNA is TGTGCCAGCAGCCCCTCCGGGTTTCAGGGAAACACCATATATTTT. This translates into CASSPSGFQGNTIYF.

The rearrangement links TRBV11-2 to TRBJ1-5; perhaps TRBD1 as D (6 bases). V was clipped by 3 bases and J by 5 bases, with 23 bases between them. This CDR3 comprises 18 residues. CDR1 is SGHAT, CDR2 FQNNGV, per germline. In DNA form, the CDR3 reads TGTGCCAGCAGCTTGTCGGCGCGGGGCAGGGGAGCTGATCAGCCCCAGCATTTT. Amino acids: CASSLSARGRGADQPQHF. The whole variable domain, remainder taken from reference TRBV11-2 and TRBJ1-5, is EAGVAQSPRYKIIEKRQSVAFWCNPISGHATLYWYQQILGQGPKLLIQFQNNGVVDDSQLPKDRFSAERLKGVDSTLKIQPAKLEDSAVYLCASSLSARGRGADQPQHFGDGTRLSIL.

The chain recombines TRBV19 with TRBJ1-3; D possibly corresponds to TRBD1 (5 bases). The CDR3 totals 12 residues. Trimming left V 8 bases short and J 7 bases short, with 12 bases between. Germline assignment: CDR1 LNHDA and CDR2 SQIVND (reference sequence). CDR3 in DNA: TGTGCCAGTTTGGGGGATGGGAACACCATATATTTT. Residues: CASLGDGNTIYF.